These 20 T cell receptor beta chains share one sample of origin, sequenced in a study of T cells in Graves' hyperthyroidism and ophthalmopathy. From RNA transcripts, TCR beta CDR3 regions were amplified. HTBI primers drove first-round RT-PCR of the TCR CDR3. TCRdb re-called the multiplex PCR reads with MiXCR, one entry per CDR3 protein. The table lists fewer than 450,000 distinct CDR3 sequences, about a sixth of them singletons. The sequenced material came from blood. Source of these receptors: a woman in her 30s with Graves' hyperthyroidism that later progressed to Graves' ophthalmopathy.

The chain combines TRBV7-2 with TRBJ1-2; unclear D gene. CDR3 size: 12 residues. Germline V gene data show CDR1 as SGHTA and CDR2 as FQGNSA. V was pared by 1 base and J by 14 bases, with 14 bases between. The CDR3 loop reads CASSLDAGLKTF. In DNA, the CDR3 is TGTGCCAGCAGCTTAGACGCAGGCCTGAAGACCTTC.

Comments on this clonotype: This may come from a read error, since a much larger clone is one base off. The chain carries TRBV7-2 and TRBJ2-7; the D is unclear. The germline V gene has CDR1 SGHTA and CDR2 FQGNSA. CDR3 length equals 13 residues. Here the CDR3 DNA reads TGTGCCATCAGCTTAGGAATGGCCTACGAGCAGTACTTC. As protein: CAISLGMAYEQYF.

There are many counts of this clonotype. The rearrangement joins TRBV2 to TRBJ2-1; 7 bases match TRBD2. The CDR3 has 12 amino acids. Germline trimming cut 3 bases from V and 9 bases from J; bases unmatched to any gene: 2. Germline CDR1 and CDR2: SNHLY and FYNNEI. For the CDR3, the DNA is TGTGCCAGCAGTGACCCGGGAGGTGAGCAGTTCTTC. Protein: CASSDPGGEQFF.

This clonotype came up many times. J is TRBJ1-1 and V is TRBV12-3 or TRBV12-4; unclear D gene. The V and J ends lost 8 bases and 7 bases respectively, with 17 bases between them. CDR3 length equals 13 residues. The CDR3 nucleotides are TGTGCCAGCTCCCCCGCTGGCGGTTTTGAAGCTTTCTTT. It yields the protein CASSPAGGFEAFF.

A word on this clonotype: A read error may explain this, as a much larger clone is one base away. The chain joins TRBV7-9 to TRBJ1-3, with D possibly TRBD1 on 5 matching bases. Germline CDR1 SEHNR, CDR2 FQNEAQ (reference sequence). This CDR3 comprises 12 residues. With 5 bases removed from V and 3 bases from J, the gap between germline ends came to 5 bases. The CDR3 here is CASSRGGNTIYF. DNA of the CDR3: TGTGCCAGCAGCAGGGGTGGAAACACCATATATTTT.

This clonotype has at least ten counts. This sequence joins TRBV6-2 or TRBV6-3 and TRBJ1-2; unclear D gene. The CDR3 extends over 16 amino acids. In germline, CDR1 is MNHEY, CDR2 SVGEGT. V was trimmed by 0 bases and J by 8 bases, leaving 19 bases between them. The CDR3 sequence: CASSYSATASLEGYTF. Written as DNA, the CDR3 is TGTGCCAGCAGTTACTCCGCTACGGCCAGCTTGGAGGGCTACACCTTC.

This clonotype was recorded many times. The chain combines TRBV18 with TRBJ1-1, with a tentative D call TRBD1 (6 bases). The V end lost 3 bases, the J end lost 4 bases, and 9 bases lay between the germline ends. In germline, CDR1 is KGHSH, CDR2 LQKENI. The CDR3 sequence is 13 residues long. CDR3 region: CASSPPQGTEAFF. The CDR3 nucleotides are TGTGCCAGCTCACCCCCACAGGGCACTGAAGCTTTCTTT.

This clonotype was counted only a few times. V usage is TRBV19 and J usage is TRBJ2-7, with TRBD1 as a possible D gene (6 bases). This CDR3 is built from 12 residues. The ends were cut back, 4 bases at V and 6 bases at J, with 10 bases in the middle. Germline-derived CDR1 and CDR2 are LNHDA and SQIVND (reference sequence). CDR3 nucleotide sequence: TGTGCCAGTAGTACGACAGGTCGCGAGCAGTACTTC. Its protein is CASSTTGREQYF.

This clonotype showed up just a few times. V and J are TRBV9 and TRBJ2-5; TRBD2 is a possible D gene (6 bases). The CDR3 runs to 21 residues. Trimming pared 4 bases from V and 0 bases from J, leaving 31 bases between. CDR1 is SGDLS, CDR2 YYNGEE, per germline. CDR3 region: CASSQPFSGLFEPPNQETQYF. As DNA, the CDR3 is TGTGCCAGCAGCCAGCCCTTCAGTGGACTATTCGAGCCCCCGAACCAAGAGACCCAGTACTTC.

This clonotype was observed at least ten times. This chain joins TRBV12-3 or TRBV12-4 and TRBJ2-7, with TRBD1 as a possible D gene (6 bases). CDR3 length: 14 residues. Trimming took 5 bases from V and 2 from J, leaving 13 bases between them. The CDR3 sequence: CASSPAGTPYEQYF. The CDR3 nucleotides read TGTGCCAGCAGTCCGGCCGGGACACCCTACGAGCAGTACTTC.

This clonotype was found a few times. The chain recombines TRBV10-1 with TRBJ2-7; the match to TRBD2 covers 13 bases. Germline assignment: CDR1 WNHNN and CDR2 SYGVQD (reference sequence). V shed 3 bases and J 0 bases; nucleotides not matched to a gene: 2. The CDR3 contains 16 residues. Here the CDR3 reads CASSDRTSGSSYEQYF. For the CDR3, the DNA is TGCGCCAGCAGTGATCGGACTAGCGGGAGCTCCTACGAGCAGTACTTC.

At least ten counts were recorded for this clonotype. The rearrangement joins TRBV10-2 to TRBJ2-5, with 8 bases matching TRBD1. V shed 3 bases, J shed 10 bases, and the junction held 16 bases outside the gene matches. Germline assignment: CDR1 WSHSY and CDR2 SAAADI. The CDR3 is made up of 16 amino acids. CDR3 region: CASSDTRKGQGLLQYF. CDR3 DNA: TGCGCCAGCAGTGATACGCGAAAAGGACAGGGACTGCTCCAGTACTTC.

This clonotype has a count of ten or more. The CDR3 coding sequence is TGTGCCAGCAGCTTAGGTCTGGGCTCCTATAATTCACCCCTCCACTTT. Amino acid sequence: CASSLGLGSYNSPLHF. J is TRBJ1-6 and V is TRBV7-8; D is undetermined. Trimming left V 1 base short and J 0 bases short, with 7 bases between. This CDR3 is 16 amino acids long. Germline assignment: CDR1 SGHVS and CDR2 FQNEAQ.

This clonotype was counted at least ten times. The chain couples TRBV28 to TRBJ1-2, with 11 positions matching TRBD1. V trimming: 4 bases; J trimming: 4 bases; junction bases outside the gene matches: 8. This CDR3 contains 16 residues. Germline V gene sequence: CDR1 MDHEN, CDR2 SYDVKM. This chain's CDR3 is CASSSLSGTGGYGYTF. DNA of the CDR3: TGTGCCAGCAGTTCCCTTTCGGGGACAGGGGGCTATGGCTACACCTTC.

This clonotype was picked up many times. CDR3 sequence reads: CATSGVDSTDTQYF. CDR3 coding DNA: TGTGCCACCAGTGGGGTCGATTCCACAGATACGCAGTATTTT. V usage is TRBV24-1 and J usage is TRBJ2-3; D unclear. The CDR3 length is 14 residues. Trimming stripped 5 bases from V and 2 bases from J, with 10 bases between. Germline CDR1 reads KGHDR; CDR2 reads SFDVKD.

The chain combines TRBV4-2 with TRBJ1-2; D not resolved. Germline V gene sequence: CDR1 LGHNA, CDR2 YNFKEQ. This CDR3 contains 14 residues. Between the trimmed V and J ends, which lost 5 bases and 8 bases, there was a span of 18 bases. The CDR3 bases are TGTGCCAGCAGCTTACTTTCAGGCCCCGGGGGCTACACCTTC. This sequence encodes CASSLLSGPGGYTF.

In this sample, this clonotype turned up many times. In DNA, the CDR3 is TGTGCCAGCAGCTCTCGAATAAACAGGGCTGGGGCCAACGTCCTGACTTTC. Protein sequence: CASSSRINRAGANVLTF. This chain uses TRBV11-2 with TRBJ2-6, with D tentatively TRBD1 (6 bases). This CDR3 spans 17 amino acids. Germline V gives CDR1 SGHAT, CDR2 FQNNGV. V dropped 4 bases and J dropped 2 bases, with 15 bases sitting between them.

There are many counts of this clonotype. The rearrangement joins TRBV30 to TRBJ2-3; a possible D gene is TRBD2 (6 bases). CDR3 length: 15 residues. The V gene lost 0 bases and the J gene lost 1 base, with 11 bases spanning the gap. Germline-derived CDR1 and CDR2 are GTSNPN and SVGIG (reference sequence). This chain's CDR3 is CAWSVGGTGTDTQYF. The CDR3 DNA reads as TGTGCCTGGAGTGTCGGGGGAACTGGCACAGATACGCAGTATTTT.

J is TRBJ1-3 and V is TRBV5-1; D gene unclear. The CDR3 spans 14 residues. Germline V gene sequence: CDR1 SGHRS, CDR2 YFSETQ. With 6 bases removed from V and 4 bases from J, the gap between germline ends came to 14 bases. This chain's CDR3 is CASKRRDVGNTIYF. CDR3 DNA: TGCGCCAGCAAGAGAAGGGATGTGGGAAACACCATATATTTT.

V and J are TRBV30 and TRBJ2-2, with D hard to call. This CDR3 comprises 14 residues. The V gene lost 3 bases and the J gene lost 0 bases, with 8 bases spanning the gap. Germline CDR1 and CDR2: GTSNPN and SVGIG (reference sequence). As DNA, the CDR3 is TGTGCCTGGAGCTGGGTGGCGAACACCGGGGAGCTGTTTTTT. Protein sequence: CAWSWVANTGELFF.